This TCR beta chain was documented in a study of naive and memory T cell subsets. On this clonotype itself: Its antigen is as yet unknown.

Study-wide results and limits: Gini index rose across naive, CM, EM and EMRA in CD4 and CD8. Especially in CD8 cells, naive repertoires contained a few larger clonotypes, possibly CD45RA-re-expressing memory cells. Over 95% of naive TCR sequences appeared only once after error correction, unlike memory subsets. Expression changes during T cell differentiation may affect RNA-based TCR counts.

The beta constant-region primer was an equimolar mix of two oligonucleotides covering TRBC1 and TRBC2. The ligated cDNA underwent four PCR rounds using SP2 and nested alpha and beta constant-region primers. TCRdb re-called the UMI-ligation and nested PCR reads with MiXCR, one entry per CDR3 protein. The table lists about 160,000 distinct CDR3 sequences, approximately 24% of them singletons. Trimming removed 4 bases from V and 11 bases from J, with 11 bases in between. The germline CDR1 and CDR2 sequences are MNHNS and SASEGT. The CDR3 loop spans 12 amino acids. The chain joins TRBV6-1 to TRBJ2-2; a weak D match, TRBD2 (5 bases). The TCR sequence derives from a human donor in good health. What was sequenced was naive CD4+ T cells from blood. The CDR3 loop is CASSAWTLELFF. Here the CDR3 DNA reads TGTGCCAGCAGTGCCTGGACTTTAGAGCTGTTTTTT.